This TCR beta chain was recovered during a study of cytomegalovirus exposure and HLA in healthy donors. V gave up 4 bases and J gave up 0 bases, with 10 bases separating them. Germline-derived CDR1 and CDR2 are SGHNT and YYREEE (reference sequence). CDR3 size: 14 residues. Points on this clone: Its antigen is still unknown.

Broader study findings: In an earlier analysis, about 90% or about 30%: the productive usage of most TCR beta V segments. Sequencing likely generated an artifact that appeared as a cluster of highly shared sequence variants.

PCR was performed using 60 Vbeta and 13 Jbeta primers. Only in-frame clones appear in the TCRdb table, and some are missing; sequencing was by immunoSEQ multiplex PCR. The sample gives fewer than 90,000 clones, about 80% of which show up once; approximately 6.5% is in the top ten. The TCR comes from a female donor in good health and CMV-seronegative. Sequenced input: PBMCs. The chain uses TRBV5-4 and TRBJ1-2; the D gene is possibly TRBD1 (6 bases). The DNA for the CDR3 is TGTGCCAGCAGCCCGACAGGTCCTAACTATGGCTACACCTTC. It encodes CASSPTGPNYGYTF.